These 11 T cell receptor beta chains share one sample of origin, sequenced in a study of Tregs in tolerant kidney transplant recipients. Clones were sequenced by immunoSEQ multiplex PCR, and TCRdb holds only the in-frame ones, with some missing. Here the sample spans 95,000 to 120,000 clones, around 90% being singletons. This specimen consisted of CD4+ T cells from blood, obtained before the transplant. The receptors stem from a human donor who received a combined kidney and bone marrow transplant.

This rearrangement joins TRBV15 to TRBJ2-3; D remains ambiguous. Germline lookup yields CDR1 LNHNV and CDR2 YYDKDF (reference sequence). Trimming cost V 4 bases and J 2 bases, with 13 bases left between them. The CDR3 consists of 15 residues. The CDR3 here is CATSTNSHNTDTQYF. In nucleotides, the CDR3 is TGTGCCACCAGCACCAACAGTCACAACACAGATACGCAGTATTTT.

This clone appeared a single time. V gene TRBV20-1 combines with J gene TRBJ2-1; D not resolved. Germline V gives CDR1 DFQATT, CDR2 SNEGSKA (reference sequence). CDR3 size: 11 residues. V was clipped by 1 base and J by 10 bases, with 8 bases between them. The CDR3 spells CSARGPPEQFF. CDR3 DNA sequence: TGCAGTGCTAGAGGGCCCCCAGAGCAGTTCTTC.

This clone was picked up a small number of times. The chain couples TRBV7-9 to TRBJ1-4; D unclear. CDR3 length equals 16 residues. Trimming shortened V by 6 bases and J by 7 bases, and 21 bases separated the two germline ends. The germline V gene encodes CDR1 SEHNR and CDR2 FQNEAQ (reference sequence). CDR3 in DNA: TGTGCCAGCAGGGGTAGTGCCGGGTCAAGCGGTGAAAAACTGTTTTTT. This encodes CASRGSAGSSGEKLFF.

The gene calls are TRBV7-2 and TRBJ2-5, with 8 positions matching TRBD2. Germline-derived CDR1 and CDR2 are SGHTA and FQGNSA. The CDR3 extends over 15 amino acids. V lost 5 bases, J lost 2 bases, and 7 bases stayed unmatched. In DNA, the CDR3 is TGTGCCAGCAGCGTCCTTAGCGGGGAACAAGAGACCCAGTACTTC. As protein: CASSVLSGEQETQYF.

The CDR3 DNA reads TGTGCCAGCAGCGGACCCGGGGGGGGTGAGCAGTTCTTC. Encoded protein: CASSGPGGGEQFF. The V call is TRBV7-2, the J call TRBJ2-1; 8 positions match TRBD2. Germline CDR1 and CDR2: SGHTA and FQGNSA. The CDR3 contains 13 residues. V was pared by 5 bases and J by 9 bases, with 6 bases of the junction left unmatched. The whole variable domain, filled in from reference TRBV7-2 and TRBJ2-1, reads GAGVSQSPSNKVTEKGKDVELRCDPISGHTALYWYRQSLGQGLEFLIYFQGNSAPDKSGLPSDRFSAERTGGSVSTLTIQRTQQEDSAVYLCASSGPGGGEQFFGPGTRLTVL.

This chain uses TRBV29-1 with TRBJ1-4, with TRBD1 matching over 7 bases. CDR3 length: 13 residues. Germline trimming cut 7 bases from V and 8 bases from J; bases unmatched to any gene: 10. The V gene's germline CDR1 is SQVTM and CDR2 ANQGSEA. This CDR3 is CSAGGRGNEKLFF. The CDR3 DNA reads as TGCAGCGCTGGGGGCAGGGGGAACGAAAAACTGTTTTTT. Full variable domain (rest looked up from reference TRBV29-1 and TRBJ1-4): SAVISQKPSRDICQRGTSLTIQCQVDSQVTMMFWYRQQPGQSLTLIATANQGSEATYESGFVIDKFPISRPNLTFSTLTVSNMSPEDSSIYLCSAGGRGNEKLFFGSGTQLSVL.

J is TRBJ2-1 and V is TRBV6-1; 8 nucleotides match TRBD2. V was clipped by 1 base and J by 6 bases; unmatched bases: 2. Germline CDR1 MNHNS, CDR2 SASEGT. The CDR3 totals 14 residues. CDR3 amino acids: CASSEGREANEQFF. DNA for the CDR3: TGTGCCAGCAGTGAAGGGCGGGAGGCCAATGAGCAGTTCTTC.

The V gene is TRBV4-1, the J gene TRBJ1-4; weak D call: TRBD1 (5 bases). The length of the CDR3 is 16 residues. The V end lost 4 bases, the J end lost 1 base, and 13 bases lay between the germline ends. CDR1 is MGHRA, CDR2 YSYEKL, per germline. The CDR3 nucleotides are TGCGCCAGCAGCCCCCGTTGGGGGGGAACTAATGAAAAACTGTTTTTT. This gives the protein CASSPRWGGTNEKLFF.

This clone was observed a few times. The chain employs TRBV5-4 and TRBJ2-3, with D possibly matching TRBD2 (5 bases). V was cut by 5 bases and J by 6 bases, with 7 bases left in between. The germline CDR1 and CDR2 sequences are SGHNT and YYREEE (reference sequence). The CDR3 covers 11 residues. This chain's CDR3 is CASRGGDTQYF. CDR3 sequence (DNA): TGTGCCAGCAGGGGCGGGGATACGCAGTATTTT.

The V gene is TRBV6-6, the J gene TRBJ2-3; tentative D call: TRBD2 (5 bases). Trimming took 2 bases from V and 4 from J, leaving 13 bases between them. Germline V gives CDR1 MNHNY, CDR2 SVGAGI (reference sequence). This CDR3 is 15 amino acids long. CDR3 amino acids: CASSYDGPGADTQYF. The CDR3 coding sequence is TGTGCCAGCAGTTACGATGGACCCGGGGCAGATACGCAGTATTTT.

The chain carries TRBV19 and TRBJ1-3; 7 positions agree with TRBD1. In germline, CDR1 is LNHDA, CDR2 SQIVND (reference sequence). The V segment lost 11 bases and the J segment 4 bases; nucleotides outside the gene matches: 17. The CDR3 extends over 16 amino acids. The DNA for the CDR3 is TGTGCCTCCAAAACCACCCGACAGGGAAGGGGAAACACCATATATTTT. Translated, it gives CASKTTRQGRGNTIYF.